This T cell receptor beta chain was sequenced during a study of cytomegalovirus exposure and HLA in healthy donors (dated by TCRdb to about 2017). Study-level background: According to a later analysis, one platform produced both the approximately 110 validation repertoires and the roughly 660 repertoires of the first cohort. Along with the approximately 650-subject first cohort, a separate validation cohort of over a hundred different subjects was used. The study aimed to test whether signatures of past pathogen exposure could be identified by cataloging public T cell receptors. High-throughput TCR immunosequencing, statistical association of individual TCRs with disease status, and machine learning were combined to predict cytomegalovirus infection status. Overall study results and their limits: A later analysis found that TCRs clustered in the first cohort also tended to co-occur in the roughly 120 validation repertoires, with more than 90% of cluster scores above 0. Across donors, most TCR sequences were observed very rarely, whereas some public TCRs were present in many individuals. A total of 150 or so TCR beta chains were listed by the study as associated with cytomegalovirus. The classifier was reported to diagnose cytomegalovirus status with high specificity and sensitivity in both the original cohort and the validation cohort. The authors suggested that the approach could potentially be extended to other disease states and immunological phenotypes. In vitro tests confirmed that a few of the cytomegalovirus-associated TCR beta chains recognize cytomegalovirus antigens. A later analysis lacked HLA typing for the validation cohort, so it scored co-occurrence in that cohort across all 120 or so repertoires.

Library creation used the immunoSEQ multiplex PCR assay. On the study's bioinformatics: To diagnose cytomegalovirus status from the catalog of TCR beta chain sequences, a statistical classification framework was built. TCRdb stores this immuneACCESS table with in-frame sequences only. Part of the clones is absent; in the studies checked, under half of the shortfall reflects unresolved V genes, and no reason is known for the rest. V, J and clone size are those of that table, while D and trimming were read from the DNA. The sample table lists about 360,000 clones, 75% to 90% of them with a count of one. The ten largest clones take up 0.83% of the sample. The donors were included in the validation cohort of 100 to 150 subjects, a group kept apart from the roughly 670-subject first cohort. V drops 3 bases and J drops 5 bases, leaving 16 bases in between. The germline V gene gives CDR1 as MNHNS and CDR2 as SASEGT. The CDR3 numbers 15 residues from cysteine through phenylalanine. Just the 45-base CDR3 DNA is kept, in frame starting at base 1.

As concerns this clone: Which antigen it targets is not known. Per-base qualities were not stored, and no clone one base away is much larger.

Sequenced sample: PBMCs. The chain joins TRBV6-1 to TRBJ1-1; a tentative D call is TRBD1 (5 bases match). The clonotype was recovered from a woman younger than 30 in good health and CMV-seronegative. The DNA sequence reads TGTGCCAGCAGTGATCCCGGCGGGGCTTCGACTGAAGCTTTCTTT. This gives the protein CASSDPGGASTEAFF.